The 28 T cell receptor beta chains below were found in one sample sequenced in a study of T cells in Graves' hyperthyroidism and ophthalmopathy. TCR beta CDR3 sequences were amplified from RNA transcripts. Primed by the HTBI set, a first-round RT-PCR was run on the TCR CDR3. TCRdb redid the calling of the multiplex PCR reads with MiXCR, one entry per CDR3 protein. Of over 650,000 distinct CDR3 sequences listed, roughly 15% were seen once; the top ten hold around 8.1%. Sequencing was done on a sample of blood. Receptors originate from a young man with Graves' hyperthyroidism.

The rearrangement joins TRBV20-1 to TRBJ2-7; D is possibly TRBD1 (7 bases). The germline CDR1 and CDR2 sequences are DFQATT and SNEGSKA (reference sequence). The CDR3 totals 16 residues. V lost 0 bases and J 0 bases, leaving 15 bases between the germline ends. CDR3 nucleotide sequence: TGCAGTGCTAGAGATCTCCGGGGGACAGCCTCCTACGAGCAGTACTTC. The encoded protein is CSARDLRGTASYEQYF.

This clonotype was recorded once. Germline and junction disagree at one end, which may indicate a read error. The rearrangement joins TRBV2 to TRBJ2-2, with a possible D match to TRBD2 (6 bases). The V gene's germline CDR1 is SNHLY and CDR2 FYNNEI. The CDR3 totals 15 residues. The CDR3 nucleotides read TGTGCCGGCAGTGAAGCGTTAGGCGGGGTCGGGGAGCTGTTTTTT. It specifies CAGSEALGGVGELFF.

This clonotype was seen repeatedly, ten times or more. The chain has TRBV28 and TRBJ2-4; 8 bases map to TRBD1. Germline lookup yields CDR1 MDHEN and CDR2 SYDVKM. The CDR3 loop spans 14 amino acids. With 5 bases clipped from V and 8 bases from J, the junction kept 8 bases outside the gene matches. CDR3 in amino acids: CASSMTGVGDIQYF. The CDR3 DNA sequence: TGTGCCAGCAGTATGACAGGGGTTGGGGACATTCAGTACTTC.

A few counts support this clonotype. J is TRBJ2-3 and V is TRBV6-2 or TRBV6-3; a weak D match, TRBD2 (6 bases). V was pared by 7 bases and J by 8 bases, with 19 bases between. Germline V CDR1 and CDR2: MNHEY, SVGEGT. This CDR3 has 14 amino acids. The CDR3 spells CASNPGPGESTQYF. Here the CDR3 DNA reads TGTGCCAGCAACCCGGGTCCGGGAGAAAGTACGCAGTATTTT.

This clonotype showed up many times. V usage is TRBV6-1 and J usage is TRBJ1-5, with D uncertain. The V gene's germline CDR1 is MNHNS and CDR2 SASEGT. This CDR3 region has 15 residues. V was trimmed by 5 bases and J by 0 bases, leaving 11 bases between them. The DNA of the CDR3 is TGTGCCAGCAGTCCTCGTGAGGGTAGCAATCAGCCCCAGCATTTT. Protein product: CASSPREGSNQPQHF.

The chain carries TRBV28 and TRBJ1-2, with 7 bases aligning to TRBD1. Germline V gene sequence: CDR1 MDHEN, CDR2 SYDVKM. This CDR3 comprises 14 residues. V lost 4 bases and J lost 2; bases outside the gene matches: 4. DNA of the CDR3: TGTGCCAGCAGTTGGGGGACAGAGAACTATGGCTACACCTTC. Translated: CASSWGTENYGYTF.

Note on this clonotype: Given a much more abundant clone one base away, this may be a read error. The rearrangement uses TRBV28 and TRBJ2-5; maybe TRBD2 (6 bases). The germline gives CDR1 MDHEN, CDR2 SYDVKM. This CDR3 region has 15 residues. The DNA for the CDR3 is TGTGCCAGCAAATTGGGTCTAGCGATACAAGAGACCCGGTACTTC. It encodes CASKLGLAIQETRYF.

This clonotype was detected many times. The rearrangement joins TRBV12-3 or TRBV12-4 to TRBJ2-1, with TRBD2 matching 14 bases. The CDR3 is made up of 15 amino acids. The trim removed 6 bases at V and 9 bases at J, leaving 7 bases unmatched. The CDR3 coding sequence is TGTGCCAGCAGAGGACTAGCGGGAGGTGAAGGTGAGCAGTTCTTC. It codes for CASRGLAGGEGEQFF.

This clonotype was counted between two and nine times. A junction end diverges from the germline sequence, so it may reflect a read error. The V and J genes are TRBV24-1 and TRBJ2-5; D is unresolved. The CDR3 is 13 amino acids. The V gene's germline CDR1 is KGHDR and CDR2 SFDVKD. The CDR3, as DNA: TGTACCACCAGTGACTCCAGGCGGGAGACCCAGTACTTC. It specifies CTTSDSRRETQYF.

The CDR3 is CASSPHSGRTAGELFF. The CDR3 DNA sequence: TGTGCCAGCAGTCCCCATAGCGGGAGGACGGCCGGGGAGCTGTTTTTT. The chain combines TRBV27 with TRBJ2-2, with TRBD2 identical over 10 bases. J was trimmed by 6 bases and V by 5 bases; bases with no gene match: 9. CDR1 and CDR2 from the germline V gene are MNHEY and SMNVEV (reference sequence). The CDR3 loop spans 16 amino acids.

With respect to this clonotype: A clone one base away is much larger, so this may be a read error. CDR3 sequence: CAGSLVWGPGEQFF. CDR3 nucleotide sequence: TGTGCCGGCAGCTTGGTCTGGGGCCCAGGTGAGCAGTTCTTC. The rearrangement links TRBV11-2 to TRBJ2-1; D may be TRBD1 (5 bases). The germline V gene encodes CDR1 SGHAT and CDR2 FQNNGV. This CDR3 comprises 14 residues.

CDR3 amino acids: CSASDRNNEQFF. DNA of the CDR3: TGCAGTGCTAGTGACCGGAACAATGAGCAGTTCTTC. This chain joins TRBV20-1 and TRBJ2-1; D remains unclear. Trimming removed 3 bases at V and 5 bases at J, with 8 bases between. The CDR3 has 12 residues. Germline CDR1 reads DFQATT; CDR2 reads SNEGSKA (reference sequence).

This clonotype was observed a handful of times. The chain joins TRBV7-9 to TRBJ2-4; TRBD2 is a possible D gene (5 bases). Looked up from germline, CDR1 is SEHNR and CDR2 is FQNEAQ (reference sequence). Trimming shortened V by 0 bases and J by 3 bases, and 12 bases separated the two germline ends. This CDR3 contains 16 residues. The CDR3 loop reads CASSLASGFVKNIQYF. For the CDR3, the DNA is TGTGCCAGCAGCTTAGCTTCGGGATTTGTCAAAAACATTCAGTACTTC.

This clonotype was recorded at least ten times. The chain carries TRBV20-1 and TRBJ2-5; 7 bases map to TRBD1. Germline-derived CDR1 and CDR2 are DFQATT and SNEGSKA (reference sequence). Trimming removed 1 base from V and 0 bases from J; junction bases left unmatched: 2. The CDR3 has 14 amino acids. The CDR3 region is CSARGDSYQETQYF. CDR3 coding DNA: TGCAGTGCTAGAGGGGACAGCTACCAAGAGACCCAGTACTTC.

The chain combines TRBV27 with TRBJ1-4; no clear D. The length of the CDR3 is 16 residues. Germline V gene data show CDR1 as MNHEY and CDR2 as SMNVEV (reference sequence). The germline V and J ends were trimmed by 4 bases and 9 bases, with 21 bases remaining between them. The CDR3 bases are TGTGCCAGCAGTTCCGCAGGTCGGCTTTCGGGCAAAAAACTGTTTTTT. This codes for CASSSAGRLSGKKLFF.

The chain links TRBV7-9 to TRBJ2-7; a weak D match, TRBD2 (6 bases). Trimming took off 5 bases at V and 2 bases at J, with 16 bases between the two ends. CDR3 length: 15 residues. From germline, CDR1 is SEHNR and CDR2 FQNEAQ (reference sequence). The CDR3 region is CASSIRSGSPYEQYF. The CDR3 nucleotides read TGTGCCAGCAGCATCCGTAGCGGATCCCCCTACGAGCAGTACTTC.

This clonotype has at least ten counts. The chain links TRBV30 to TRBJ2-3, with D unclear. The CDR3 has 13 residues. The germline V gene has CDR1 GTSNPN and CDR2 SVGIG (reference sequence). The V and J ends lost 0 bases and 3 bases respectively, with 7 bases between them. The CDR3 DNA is TGTGCCTGGAGTGTATCGCGGACAGATACGCAGTATTTT. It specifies CAWSVSRTDTQYF.

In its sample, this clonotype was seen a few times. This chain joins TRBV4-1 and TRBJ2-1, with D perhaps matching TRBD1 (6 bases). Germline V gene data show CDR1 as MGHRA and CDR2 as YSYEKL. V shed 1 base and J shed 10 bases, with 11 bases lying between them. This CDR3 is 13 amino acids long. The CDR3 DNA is TGCGCCAGCAGCCAAGTGAACAGGGAGGAGCAGTTCTTC. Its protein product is CASSQVNREEQFF.

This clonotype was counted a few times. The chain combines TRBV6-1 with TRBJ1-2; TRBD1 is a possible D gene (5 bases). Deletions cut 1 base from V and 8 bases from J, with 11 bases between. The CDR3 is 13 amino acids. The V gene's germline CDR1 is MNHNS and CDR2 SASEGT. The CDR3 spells CASSEVLGDGYTF. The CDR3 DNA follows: TGTGCCAGCAGTGAAGTTCTGGGGGACGGCTACACCTTC.

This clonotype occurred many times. The CDR3: CASSFREGEEQYF. DNA of the CDR3: TGTGCCAGCAGTTTTAGAGAGGGAGAAGAGCAGTACTTC. The chain uses TRBV12-3 or TRBV12-4 and TRBJ2-7; D may be TRBD2 (5 bases). There are 13 residues in the CDR3. Trimming left V 3 bases short and J 7 bases short, with 13 bases between.

CDR3 coding DNA: TGCAGTGCTAGAGCTCTAGCGGGAGTCTTCTACAATGAGCAGTTCTTC. This encodes CSARALAGVFYNEQFF. The chain couples TRBV20-1 to TRBJ2-1; 10 bases are a match to TRBD2. The CDR3 totals 16 residues. The germline CDR1 and CDR2 sequences are DFQATT and SNEGSKA (reference sequence). J lost 3 bases, V lost 1 base, and 6 bases had no gene match.

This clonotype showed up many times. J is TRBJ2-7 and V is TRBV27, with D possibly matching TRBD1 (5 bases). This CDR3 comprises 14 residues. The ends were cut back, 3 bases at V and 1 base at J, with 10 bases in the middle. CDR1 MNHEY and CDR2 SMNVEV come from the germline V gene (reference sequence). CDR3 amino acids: CASSFEPGSYEQYF. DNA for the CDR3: TGTGCCAGCAGTTTTGAGCCAGGGTCCTACGAGCAGTACTTC.

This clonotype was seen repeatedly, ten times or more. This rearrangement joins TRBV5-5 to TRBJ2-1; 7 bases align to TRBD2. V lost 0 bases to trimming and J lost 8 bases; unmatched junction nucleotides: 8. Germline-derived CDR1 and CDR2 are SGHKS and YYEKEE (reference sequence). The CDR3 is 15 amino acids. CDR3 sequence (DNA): TGTGCCAGCAGCTTGGGGGGGGGAGGTCGGGATGAGCAGTTCTTC. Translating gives CASSLGGGGRDEQFF.

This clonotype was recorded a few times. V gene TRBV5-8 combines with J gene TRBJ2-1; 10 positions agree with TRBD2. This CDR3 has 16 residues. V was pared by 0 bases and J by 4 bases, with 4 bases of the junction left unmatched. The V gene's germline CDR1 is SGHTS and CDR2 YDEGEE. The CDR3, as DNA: TGTGCCAGCAGCTTGGGGGGGACTAGCGCATACAATGAGCAGTTCTTC. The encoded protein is CASSLGGTSAYNEQFF.

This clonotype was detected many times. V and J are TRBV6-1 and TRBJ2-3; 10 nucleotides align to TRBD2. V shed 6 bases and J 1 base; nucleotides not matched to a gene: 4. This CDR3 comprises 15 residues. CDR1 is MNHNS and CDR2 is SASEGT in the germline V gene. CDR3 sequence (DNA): TGTGCCAGCAGCTCCCTAGCGGGGGGCACAGATACGCAGTATTTT. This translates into CASSSLAGGTDTQYF.

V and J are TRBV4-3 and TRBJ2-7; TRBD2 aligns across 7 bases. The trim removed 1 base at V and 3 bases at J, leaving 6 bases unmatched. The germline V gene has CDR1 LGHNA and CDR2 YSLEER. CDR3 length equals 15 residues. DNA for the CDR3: TGCGCCAGCAGCCAAGGGACACTAGCGAGCTACGAGCAGTACTTC. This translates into CASSQGTLASYEQYF.

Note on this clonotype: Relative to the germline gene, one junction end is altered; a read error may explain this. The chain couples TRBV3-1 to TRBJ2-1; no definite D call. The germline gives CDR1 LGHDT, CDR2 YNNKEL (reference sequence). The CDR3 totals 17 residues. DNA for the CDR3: TGTGCCAGCACCCAAGATAACGTGCCTAGCTCCTACAATGAGCAGTTCTTC. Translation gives CASTQDNVPSSYNEQFF.

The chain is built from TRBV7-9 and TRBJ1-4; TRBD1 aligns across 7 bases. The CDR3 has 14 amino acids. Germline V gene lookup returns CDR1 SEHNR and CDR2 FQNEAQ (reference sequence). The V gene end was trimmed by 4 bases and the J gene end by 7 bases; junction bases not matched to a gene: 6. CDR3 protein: CASSSTGRTEKLFF. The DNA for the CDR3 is TGTGCCAGCAGCTCGACAGGGAGGACTGAAAAACTGTTTTTT.